This TCR beta chain was recovered during a study of vaccination effects on CD4 cells after COVID-19. Profiled with immunoSEQ multiplex PCR; TCRdb holds only in-frame clones, not every one. The table includes 17,000 or so clones, 65% to 75% detected once. Germline lookup yields CDR1 LNHDA and CDR2 SQIVND (reference sequence). There are 15 residues in the CDR3. V dropped 11 bases and J dropped 0; count of bases not matched to a gene: 10. Worth noting for this clone: Its antigen is not identified.

Before sequencing, viral peptide pools were used by the ViraFEST assay to expand antigen-specific CD4+ T cells. The culture ran for around 10 days before CD4+ T cells were isolated. The infection with SARS-CoV-2 (confirmed by PCR) occurred in this person between March and December 2020. The vaccine given was either BNT162b2 or mRNA-1273, in two doses. The sample here was CD4+ T cells from PBMCs cultured with SARS-CoV-2 spike peptides, taken after COVID-19 vaccination. The rearrangement links TRBV19 to TRBJ2-1, with 7 bases matching TRBD2. This receptor was obtained from a human donor who had a prior SARS-CoV-2 infection. The CDR3: CAAGPSGDSYNEQFF. DNA of the CDR3: TGTGCCGCAGGCCCTAGCGGCGACTCCTACAATGAGCAGTTCTTC.